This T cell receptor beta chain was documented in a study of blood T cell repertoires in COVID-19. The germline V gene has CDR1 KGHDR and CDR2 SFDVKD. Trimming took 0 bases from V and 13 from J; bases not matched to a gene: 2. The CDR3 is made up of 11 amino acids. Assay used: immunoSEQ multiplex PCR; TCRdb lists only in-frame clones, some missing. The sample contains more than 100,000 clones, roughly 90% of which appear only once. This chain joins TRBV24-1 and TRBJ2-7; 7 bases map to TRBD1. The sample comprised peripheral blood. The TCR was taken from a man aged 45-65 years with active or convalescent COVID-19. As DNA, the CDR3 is TGTGCCACCAGTGATTTGGGGACAGCATACTTC. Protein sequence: CATSDLGTAYF.